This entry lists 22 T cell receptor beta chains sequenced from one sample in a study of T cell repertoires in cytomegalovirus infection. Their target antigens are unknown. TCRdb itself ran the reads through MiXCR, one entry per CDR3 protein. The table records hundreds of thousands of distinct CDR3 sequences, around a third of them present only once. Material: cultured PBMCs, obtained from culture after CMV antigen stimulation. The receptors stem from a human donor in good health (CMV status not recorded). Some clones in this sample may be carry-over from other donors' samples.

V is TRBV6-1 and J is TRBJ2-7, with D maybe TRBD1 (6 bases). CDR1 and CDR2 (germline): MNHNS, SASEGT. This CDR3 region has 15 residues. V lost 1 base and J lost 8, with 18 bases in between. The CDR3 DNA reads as TGTGCCAGCAGTGAAGGGACAGTTGAGTTGTACCAGCAGTACTTC. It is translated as CASSEGTVELYQQYF.

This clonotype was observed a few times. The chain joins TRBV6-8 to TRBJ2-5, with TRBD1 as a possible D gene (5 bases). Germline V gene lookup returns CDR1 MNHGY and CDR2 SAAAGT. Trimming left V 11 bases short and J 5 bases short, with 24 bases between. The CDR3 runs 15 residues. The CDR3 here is CAGQGVFGELETQYF. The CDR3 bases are TGTGCCGGCCAGGGCGTGTTTGGGGAACTGGAGACCCAGTACTTC.

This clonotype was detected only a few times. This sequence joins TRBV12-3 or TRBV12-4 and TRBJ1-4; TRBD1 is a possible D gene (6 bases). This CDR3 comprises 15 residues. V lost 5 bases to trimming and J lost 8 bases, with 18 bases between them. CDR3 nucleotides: TGTGCCAGCAGTCGCCTTGGGGGGCCGCAGGAAAAACTGTTTTTT. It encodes CASSRLGGPQEKLFF.

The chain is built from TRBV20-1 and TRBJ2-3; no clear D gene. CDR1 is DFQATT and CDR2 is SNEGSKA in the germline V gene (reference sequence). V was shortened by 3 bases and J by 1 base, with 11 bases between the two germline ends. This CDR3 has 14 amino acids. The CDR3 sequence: CSASDSLGTDTQYF. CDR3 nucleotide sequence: TGCAGTGCTAGTGATAGCTTGGGCACAGATACGCAGTATTTT.

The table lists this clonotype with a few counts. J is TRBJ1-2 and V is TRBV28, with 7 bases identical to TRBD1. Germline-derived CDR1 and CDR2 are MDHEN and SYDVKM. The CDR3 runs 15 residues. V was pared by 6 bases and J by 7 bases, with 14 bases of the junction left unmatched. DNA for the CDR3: TGTGCCAGCAGGAGGCGAGGAGGGGGCGCAGGTGGCTACACCTTC. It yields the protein CASRRRGGGAGGYTF.

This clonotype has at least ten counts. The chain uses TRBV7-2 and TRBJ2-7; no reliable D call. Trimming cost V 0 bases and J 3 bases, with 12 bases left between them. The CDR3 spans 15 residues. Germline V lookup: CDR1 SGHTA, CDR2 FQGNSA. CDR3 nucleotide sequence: TGTGCCAGCAGCTTAGCGGCAGGCGTAGGCTACGAGCAGTACTTC. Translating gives CASSLAAGVGYEQYF.

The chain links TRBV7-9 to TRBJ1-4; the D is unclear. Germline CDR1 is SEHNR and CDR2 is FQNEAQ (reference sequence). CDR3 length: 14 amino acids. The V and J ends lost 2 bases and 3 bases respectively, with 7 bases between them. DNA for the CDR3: TGTGCCAGCAGCTTAAGTACACCTAATGAAAAACTGTTTTTT. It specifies CASSLSTPNEKLFF.

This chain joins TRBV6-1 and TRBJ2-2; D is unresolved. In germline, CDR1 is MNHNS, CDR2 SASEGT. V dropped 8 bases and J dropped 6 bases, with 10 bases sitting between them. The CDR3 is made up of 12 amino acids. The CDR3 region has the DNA TGTGCCAGCGGGCAAGACCCCGGGGAGCTGTTTTTT. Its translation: CASGQDPGELFF.

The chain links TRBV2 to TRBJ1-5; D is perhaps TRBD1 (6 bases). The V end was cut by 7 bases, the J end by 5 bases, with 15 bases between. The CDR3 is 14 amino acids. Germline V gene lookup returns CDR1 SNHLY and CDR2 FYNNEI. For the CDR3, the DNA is TGTGCCAGCATGGCAGGGGCTAGAGATCAGCCCCAGCATTTT. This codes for CASMAGARDQPQHF. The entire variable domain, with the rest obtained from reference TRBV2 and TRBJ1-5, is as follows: EPEVTQTPSHQVTQMGQEVILRCVPISNHLYFYWYRQILGQKVEFLVSFYNNEISEKSEIFDDQFSVERPDGSNFTLKIRSTKLEDSAMYFCASMAGARDQPQHFGDGTRLSIL.

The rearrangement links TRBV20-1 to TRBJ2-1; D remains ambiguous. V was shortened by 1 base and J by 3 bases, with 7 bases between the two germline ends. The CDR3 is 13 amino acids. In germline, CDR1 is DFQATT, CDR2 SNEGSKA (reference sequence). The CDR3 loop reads CSARAHSYNEQFF. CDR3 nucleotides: TGCAGTGCTAGAGCACACAGCTACAATGAGCAGTTCTTC.

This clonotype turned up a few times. The CDR3 DNA reads TGTGCCAGCAGCTTTATAGCGGGAGGCCCACCAGAATACAATGAGCAGTTCTTC. It is translated as CASSFIAGGPPEYNEQFF. This chain uses TRBV7-8 with TRBJ2-1, with TRBD2 matching over 10 bases. V trimming: 3 bases; J trimming: 4 bases; junction bases outside the gene matches: 12. CDR1 SGHVS and CDR2 FQNEAQ come from the germline V gene. The CDR3 spans 18 residues.

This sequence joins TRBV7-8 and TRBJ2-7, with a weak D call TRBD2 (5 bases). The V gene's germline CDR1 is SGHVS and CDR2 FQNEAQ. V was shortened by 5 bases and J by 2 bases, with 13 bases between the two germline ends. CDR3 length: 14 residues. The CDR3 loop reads CASSPEGLTYEQYF. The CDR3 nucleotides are TGTGCCAGCAGCCCCGAGGGTCTCACCTACGAGCAGTACTTC.

The CDR3 DNA reads TGTGCCAGCAGTGATCATATACCGTGGGGAGATGGCCGGTGTTCACCCCTCCACTTT. The encoded protein is CASSDHIPWGDGRCSPLHF. The rearrangement links TRBV6-8 to TRBJ1-6, with unresolved D. V shed 5 bases and J shed 9 bases, with 29 bases lying between them. The CDR3 sequence is 19 residues long. Germline loops: CDR1 MNHGY, CDR2 SAAAGT.

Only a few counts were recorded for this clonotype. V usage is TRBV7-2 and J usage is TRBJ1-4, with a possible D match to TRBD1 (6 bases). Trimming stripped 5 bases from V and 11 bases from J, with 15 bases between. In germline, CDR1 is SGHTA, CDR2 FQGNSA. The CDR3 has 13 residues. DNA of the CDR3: TGTGCCAGCAGCCCCTGGGTGGGGGCGAAACTGTTTTTT. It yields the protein CASSPWVGAKLFF.

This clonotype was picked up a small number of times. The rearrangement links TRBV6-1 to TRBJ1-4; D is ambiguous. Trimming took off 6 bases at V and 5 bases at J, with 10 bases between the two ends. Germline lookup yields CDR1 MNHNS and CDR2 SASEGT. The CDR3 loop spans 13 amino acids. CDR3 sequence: CASRRQLNEKLFF. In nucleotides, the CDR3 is TGTGCCAGCAGGAGGCAGCTGAATGAAAAACTGTTTTTT.

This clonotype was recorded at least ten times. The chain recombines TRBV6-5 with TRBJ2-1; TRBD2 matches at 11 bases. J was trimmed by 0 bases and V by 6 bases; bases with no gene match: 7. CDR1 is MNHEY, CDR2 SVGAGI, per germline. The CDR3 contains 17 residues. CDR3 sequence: CASSRGTSGSSYNEQFF. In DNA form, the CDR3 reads TGTGCCAGCAGCAGGGGGACTAGCGGTAGCTCCTACAATGAGCAGTTCTTC.

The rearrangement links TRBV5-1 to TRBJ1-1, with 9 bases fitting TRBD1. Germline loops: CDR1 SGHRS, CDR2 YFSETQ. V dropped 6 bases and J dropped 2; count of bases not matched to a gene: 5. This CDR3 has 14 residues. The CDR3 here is CASIADRGNTEAFF. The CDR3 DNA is TGCGCCAGCATCGCGGACAGGGGAAACACTGAAGCTTTCTTT.

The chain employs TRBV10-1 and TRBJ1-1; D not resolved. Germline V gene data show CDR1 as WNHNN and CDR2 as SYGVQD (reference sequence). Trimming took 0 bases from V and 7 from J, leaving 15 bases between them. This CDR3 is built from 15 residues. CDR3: CASSESTAGPGEAFF. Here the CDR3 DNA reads TGCGCCAGCAGTGAGTCTACCGCAGGTCCGGGTGAAGCTTTCTTT.

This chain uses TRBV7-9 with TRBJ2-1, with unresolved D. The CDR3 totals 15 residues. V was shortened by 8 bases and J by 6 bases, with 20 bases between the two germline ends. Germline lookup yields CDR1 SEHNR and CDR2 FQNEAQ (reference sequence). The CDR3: CASSWVREKGNEQFF. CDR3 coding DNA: TGTGCCAGCTCCTGGGTAAGGGAAAAAGGCAATGAGCAGTTCTTC.

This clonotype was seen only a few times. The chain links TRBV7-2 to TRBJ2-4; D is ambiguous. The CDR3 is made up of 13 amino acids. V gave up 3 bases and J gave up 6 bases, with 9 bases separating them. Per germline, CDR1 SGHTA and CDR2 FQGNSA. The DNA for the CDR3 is TGTGCCAGCAGCTTTTACTTGGGAAACATTCAGTACTTC. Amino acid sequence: CASSFYLGNIQYF.

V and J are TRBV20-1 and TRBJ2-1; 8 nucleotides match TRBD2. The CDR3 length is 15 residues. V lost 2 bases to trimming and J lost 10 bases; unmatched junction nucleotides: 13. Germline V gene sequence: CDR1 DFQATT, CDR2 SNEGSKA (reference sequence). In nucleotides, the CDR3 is TGCAGTGCTAGAAGAGCTAGCGGGTCGGGAGAAGAGCAGTTCTTC. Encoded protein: CSARRASGSGEEQFF.

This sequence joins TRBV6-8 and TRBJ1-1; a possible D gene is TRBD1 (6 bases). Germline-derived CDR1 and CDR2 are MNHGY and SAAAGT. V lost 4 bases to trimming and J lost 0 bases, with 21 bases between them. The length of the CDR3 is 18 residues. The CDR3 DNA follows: TGTGCCAGCAGTTCTTTGTGGGACATTTGGGAGCTGAACACTGAAGCTTTCTTT. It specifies CASSSLWDIWELNTEAFF.